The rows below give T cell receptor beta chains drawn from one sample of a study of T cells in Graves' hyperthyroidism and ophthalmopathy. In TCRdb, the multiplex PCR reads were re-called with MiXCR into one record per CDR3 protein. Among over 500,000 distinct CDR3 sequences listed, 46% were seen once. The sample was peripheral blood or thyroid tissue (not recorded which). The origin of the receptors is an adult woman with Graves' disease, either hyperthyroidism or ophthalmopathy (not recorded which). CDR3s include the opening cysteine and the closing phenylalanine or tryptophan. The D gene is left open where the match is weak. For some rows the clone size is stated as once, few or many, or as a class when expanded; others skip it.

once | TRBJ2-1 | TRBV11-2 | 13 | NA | TGTGCCAGCAGCTCTTACAGGTCCTCCGAGCAGTTCTTC | CASSSYRSSEQFF
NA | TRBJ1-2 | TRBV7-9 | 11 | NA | TGTGCCAGCAGCTTGGTTCATGGCTACACCTTC | CASSLVHGYTF
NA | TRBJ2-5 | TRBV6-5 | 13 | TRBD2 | TGTGCCAGCAGTGATGTAGCGGGAGAGACCCAGTACTTC | CASSDVAGETQYF
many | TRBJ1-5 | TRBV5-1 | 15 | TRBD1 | TGCGCCAGCAGCGCGACCGGGACAGGGGTCCAGCCCCAGCATTTT | CASSATGTGVQPQHF
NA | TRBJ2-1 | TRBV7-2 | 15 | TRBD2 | TGTGCCAGCAGCAGAGCGGGAGTCTCCTACAATGAGCAGTTCTTC | CASSRAGVSYNEQFF
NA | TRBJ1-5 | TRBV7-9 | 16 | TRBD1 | TGTGCCAGCAGCCACCTACAGGGGGCAAGTAATCAGCCCCAGCATTTT | CASSHLQGASNQPQHF
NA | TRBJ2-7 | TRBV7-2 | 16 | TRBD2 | TGTGCCAGCAGCTTAGCGCTTAGCGGGTTAGCCTACGAGCAGTACTTC | CASSLALSGLAYEQYF
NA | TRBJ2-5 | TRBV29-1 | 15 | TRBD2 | TGCAGCGTTGTCTGGTCGGGGGGGCCCGCGGAGACCCAGTACTTC | CSVVWSGGPAETQYF
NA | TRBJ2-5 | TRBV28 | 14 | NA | TGTGCCAGCAGAGGGGCCCTTATCCAAGAGGCCCAGTACTTC | CASRGALIQEAQYF
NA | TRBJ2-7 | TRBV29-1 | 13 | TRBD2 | TGCAGTGCTAGCGGGAAAACCCCCTACGAGCAGTACTTC | CSASGKTPYEQYF
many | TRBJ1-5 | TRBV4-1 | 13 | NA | TGCGCCAGCAGCCAGGACAATTTTAGGCCCCAGCATTTT | CASSQDNFRPQHF
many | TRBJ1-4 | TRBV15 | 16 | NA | TGTGCCACCAGCAGAGCGGCGGGACTCTGGAATGAAAAACTGTTTTTT | CATSRAAGLWNEKLFF
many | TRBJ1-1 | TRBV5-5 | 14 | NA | TGTGCCAGCAGCTCGGACGCCTGGGGAACTGAAGCTTTCTTT | CASSSDAWGTEAFF
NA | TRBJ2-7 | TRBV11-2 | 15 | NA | TGTGCCAGCAGCTTAGATGATAGTTGGACTTACGAGCAGTACTTC | CASSLDDSWTYEQYF
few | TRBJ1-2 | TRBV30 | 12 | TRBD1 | TGTGCCAGTGACAGGGTCAACTATGGCTACACCTTC | CASDRVNYGYTF
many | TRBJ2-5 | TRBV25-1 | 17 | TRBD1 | TGTGCCAGCAGTGTGATGACCGGGACAGTTCTTCAAGAGACCCAGTACTTC | CASSVMTGTVLQETQYF
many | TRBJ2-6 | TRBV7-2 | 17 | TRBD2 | TGTGCCAGCATCCAGACTAGCGGGAGCTCTGGGGCCAACGTCCTGACTTTC | CASIQTSGSSGANVLTF
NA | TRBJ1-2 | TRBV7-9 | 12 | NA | TGTGCCAGCACCGAAACAGGGCCTGGCTACACCTTC | CASTETGPGYTF
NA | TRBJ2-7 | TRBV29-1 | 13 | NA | TGCAGCGTTGGGGGGGACAGAGTCTACGAGCAGTACTTC | CSVGGDRVYEQYF
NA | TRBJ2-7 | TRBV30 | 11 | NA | TGTGCCTGGAGTCCGGGATACGAGCAGTACTTC | CAWSPGYEQYF
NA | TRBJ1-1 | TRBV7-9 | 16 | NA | TGTGCCAGCAGCTCGAGAGGCGGGAGGCCCGGAGCTGAAGCTTTCTTT | CASSSRGGRPGAEAFF
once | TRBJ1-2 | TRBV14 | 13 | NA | TGTGCCAGCAGCCCTGGACTTCAATATGGCTACACCTTC | CASSPGLQYGYTF
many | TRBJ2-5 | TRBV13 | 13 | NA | TGTGCCAGCAGCTTAGAGGATCAAGAGACCCAGTACTTC | CASSLEDQETQYF
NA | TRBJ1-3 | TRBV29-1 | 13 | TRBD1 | TGCAGTGCCCCGGACAGGGAAGGAAACACCATATATTTT | CSAPDREGNTIYF
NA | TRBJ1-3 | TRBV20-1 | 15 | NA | TGCAGTGCTAGAGAACCCAGGGGCTCTGGAAACACCATATATTTT | CSAREPRGSGNTIYF
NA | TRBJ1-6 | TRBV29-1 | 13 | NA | TGCAGCGCCAGACGGGGGAGGAACTCACCCCTCCACTTT | CSARRGRNSPLHF
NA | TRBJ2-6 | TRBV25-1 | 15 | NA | TGTGCCTGCAGCGTTGGATTGGGAGGGGCCAACGTCCTGACTTTC | CACSVGLGGANVLTF
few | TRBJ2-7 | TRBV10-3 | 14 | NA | TGTGCCATCAGTGAAATGGAAGGAGGGCCGCGGGGGTACTTC | CAISEMEGGPRGYF
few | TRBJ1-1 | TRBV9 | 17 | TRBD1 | TGTGCCAGCAGTTCGTTCCGGGACAGGCGGCAGAACACTGAAGCTTTCTTT | CASSSFRDRRQNTEAFF
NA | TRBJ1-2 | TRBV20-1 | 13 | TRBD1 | TGCAGAGCCACGGACAGGCTCCTTTATGGCTACACCTTC | CRATDRLLYGYTF
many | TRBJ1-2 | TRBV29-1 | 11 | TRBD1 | TGCAGCGTCACGGACAGGGCCGGCTACACCTTC | CSVTDRAGYTF
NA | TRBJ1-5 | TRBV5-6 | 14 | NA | TGTGCCAGCAGCTTGGGGTATGACAATCAGCCCCAGCATTTT | CASSLGYDNQPQHF
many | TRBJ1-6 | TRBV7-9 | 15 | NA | TGTGCCAGCAGCTTAGTGACAAAGAATAATTCACCCCTCCACTTT | CASSLVTKNNSPLHF
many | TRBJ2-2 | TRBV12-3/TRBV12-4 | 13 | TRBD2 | TGTGCCAGCAGCTTGGGAGGGTCCGGGGAGCTGTTTTTT | CASSLGGSGELFF
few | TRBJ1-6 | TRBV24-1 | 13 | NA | TGTGCCACCAGCGGGGGGCATAATTCACCCCTCCACTTT | CATSGGHNSPLHF